This is a list of T cell receptor beta chains from one sample in a study of blood T cell repertoires in COVID-19. Clones were read by immunoSEQ multiplex PCR, and TCRdb kept only the in-frame ones, dropping some. The sample includes around 70,000 clones, about nine tenths of them seen just once. The sequenced material came from peripheral blood. These receptor sequences come from a human donor in a cohort sampled during active COVID-19. Each CDR3 is given with its conserved first and last residue. Fields, in order: clone size, D gene, J gene, V gene, CDR3 protein, CDR3 DNA. The D gene is left open where the match is weak. Expanded clones are given a class, and other clones once, few, many or no size at all.

clone size: NA; D gene: NA; J gene: TRBJ1-3; V gene: TRBV4-3; CDR3 protein: CASSQEIDTGQGNTIYF; CDR3 DNA: TGCGCCAGCAGCCAAGAAATTGACACAGGGCAAGGAAACACCATATATTTT
clone size: NA; D gene: NA; J gene: TRBJ2-3; V gene: TRBV5-4; CDR3 protein: CASSTRDTRTDTQYF; CDR3 DNA: TGTGCCAGCAGCACCCGGGACACACGCACAGATACGCAGTATTTT
clone size: NA; D gene: NA; J gene: TRBJ2-7; V gene: TRBV5-4; CDR3 protein: CASSLSRETSYEQYF; CDR3 DNA: TGTGCCAGCAGCTTGAGCCGGGAGACCTCCTACGAGCAGTACTTC
clone size: once; D gene: TRBD2; J gene: TRBJ2-1; V gene: TRBV2; CDR3 protein: CASTSPELAGGNEQFF; CDR3 DNA: TGTGCCAGCACCTCCCCCGAACTAGCGGGAGGAAATGAGCAGTTCTTC
clone size: NA; D gene: TRBD1; J gene: TRBJ2-1; V gene: TRBV11-3; CDR3 protein: CASTSSRDRGLNEQFF; CDR3 DNA: TGTGCCAGCACCTCTTCGCGGGACAGGGGCCTCAATGAGCAGTTCTTC
clone size: NA; D gene: TRBD1; J gene: TRBJ2-4; V gene: TRBV10-2; CDR3 protein: CASSESGTANIQYF; CDR3 DNA: TGCGCCAGCAGTGAGTCGGGGACAGCAAACATTCAGTACTTC
clone size: NA; D gene: TRBD2; J gene: TRBJ2-7; V gene: TRBV29-1; CDR3 protein: CSARETSGFVEQYF; CDR3 DNA: TGCAGCGCCAGAGAGACTAGCGGCTTTGTCGAGCAGTACTTC
clone size: NA; D gene: NA; J gene: TRBJ2-7; V gene: TRBV19; CDR3 protein: CASSIAGGGAAAYEQYF; CDR3 DNA: TGTGCCAGTAGTATAGCGGGGGGCGGGGCGGCGGCCTACGAGCAGTACTTC
clone size: few; D gene: TRBD2; J gene: TRBJ2-5; V gene: TRBV5-4; CDR3 protein: CASSLGGRGQETQYF; CDR3 DNA: TGTGCCAGCAGCTTGGGCGGGAGGGGACAGGAGACCCAGTACTTC
clone size: NA; D gene: TRBD1; J gene: TRBJ1-2; V gene: TRBV9; CDR3 protein: CASSSGTGGGYTF; CDR3 DNA: TGTGCCAGCAGCTCCGGGACAGGGGGTGGCTACACCTTC
clone size: NA; D gene: NA; J gene: TRBJ2-4; V gene: TRBV7-2; CDR3 protein: CASSLGLNIQYF; CDR3 DNA: TGTGCCAGCAGCTTAGGTCTCAACATTCAGTACTTC
clone size: NA; D gene: NA; J gene: TRBJ1-5; V gene: TRBV10-3; CDR3 protein: CAISESRGTRPQHF; CDR3 DNA: TGTGCCATCAGTGAGTCGAGAGGGACTAGGCCCCAGCATTTT
clone size: NA; D gene: TRBD2; J gene: TRBJ2-1; V gene: TRBV30; CDR3 protein: CAWSHGLDEQFF; CDR3 DNA: TGTGCCTGGAGTCATGGACTAGATGAGCAGTTCTTC
clone size: NA; D gene: NA; J gene: TRBJ2-5; V gene: TRBV3-1/TRBV3-2; CDR3 protein: CASSRDLTDRKTQYF; CDR3 DNA: TGTGCCAGCAGCCGAGACCTGACAGATCGAAAGACCCAGTACTTC
clone size: NA; D gene: TRBD2; J gene: TRBJ2-3; V gene: TRBV5-1; CDR3 protein: CASSLTSPATDTQYF; CDR3 DNA: TGCGCCAGCAGCCTGACTAGCCCCGCCACAGATACGCAGTATTTT
clone size: NA; D gene: NA; J gene: TRBJ1-1; V gene: TRBV4-2; CDR3 protein: CASSQDGYGRGGAFF; CDR3 DNA: TGTGCCAGCAGCCAAGATGGGTATGGACGGGGAGGAGCTTTCTTT
clone size: NA; D gene: TRBD1; J gene: TRBJ2-7; V gene: TRBV29-1; CDR3 protein: CSVSGTGSSYEQYF; CDR3 DNA: TGCAGCGTCTCCGGGACAGGGAGCTCCTACGAGCAGTACTTC
clone size: NA; D gene: TRBD2; J gene: TRBJ2-7; V gene: TRBV15; CDR3 protein: CATSRPGTSGRAPSPRCEQYF; CDR3 DNA: TGTGCCACCAGCAGACCCGGGACTAGCGGGAGGGCCCCCTCTCCTAGGTGTGAGCAGTACTTC
clone size: NA; D gene: NA; J gene: TRBJ2-7; V gene: TRBV6-4; CDR3 protein: CATPLTGHSYEQYF; CDR3 DNA: TGTGCCACTCCCTTAACAGGGCACTCCTACGAGCAGTACTTC
clone size: NA; D gene: TRBD2; J gene: TRBJ2-7; V gene: TRBV4-2; CDR3 protein: CVSSQGLAGISYEQYF; CDR3 DNA: TGTGTCAGCAGCCAAGGACTAGCGGGGATCTCCTACGAGCAGTACTTC
clone size: NA; D gene: TRBD1; J gene: TRBJ2-7; V gene: TRBV29-1; CDR3 protein: CSGTGTGGFGGYEQYF; CDR3 DNA: TGCAGCGGAACCGGGACAGGGGGTTTCGGGGGATACGAGCAGTACTTC
clone size: NA; D gene: NA; J gene: TRBJ1-6; V gene: TRBV20-1; CDR3 protein: CSASFRKNSPLHF; CDR3 DNA: TGCAGTGCTAGTTTCAGAAAAAATTCACCCCTCCACTTT
clone size: NA; D gene: TRBD1; J gene: TRBJ2-1; V gene: TRBV5-4; CDR3 protein: CASSFTGTGSREQFF; CDR3 DNA: TGTGCCAGCAGCTTTACCGGGACAGGGAGTCGGGAGCAGTTCTTC
clone size: NA; D gene: NA; J gene: TRBJ1-4; V gene: TRBV10-3; CDR3 protein: CAIRGADEKLFF; CDR3 DNA: TGTGCCATCAGGGGGGCGGATGAAAAACTGTTTTTT
clone size: many; D gene: TRBD1; J gene: TRBJ1-1; V gene: TRBV19; CDR3 protein: CASSYGTGGTAFF; CDR3 DNA: TGTGCCAGTAGTTATGGGACAGGGGGCACAGCTTTCTTT
clone size: NA; D gene: NA; J gene: TRBJ1-1; V gene: TRBV4-1; CDR3 protein: CASSQRTALNTEAFF; CDR3 DNA: TGCGCCAGCAGCCAACGGACAGCTCTGAACACTGAAGCTTTCTTT
clone size: few; D gene: NA; J gene: TRBJ1-1; V gene: TRBV6-5; CDR3 protein: CASSYLQGGNTEAFF; CDR3 DNA: TGTGCCAGCAGTTACCTGCAGGGCGGGAACACTGAAGCTTTCTTT
clone size: NA; D gene: NA; J gene: TRBJ1-5; V gene: TRBV6-5; CDR3 protein: CASSYSRTVQGPQHF; CDR3 DNA: TGTGCCAGCAGTTACTCGAGGACGGTCCAGGGCCCCCAGCATTTT
clone size: NA; D gene: TRBD1; J gene: TRBJ2-3; V gene: TRBV7-2; CDR3 protein: CASSPRTGLDTQYF; CDR3 DNA: TGTGCCAGCAGCCCCCGGACAGGGTTAGATACGCAGTATTTT
clone size: NA; D gene: TRBD1; J gene: TRBJ1-4; V gene: TRBV6-6; CDR3 protein: CASSPIDRGYEKLFF; CDR3 DNA: TGTGCCAGCAGTCCAATCGACAGGGGGTATGAAAAACTGTTTTTT
clone size: NA; D gene: NA; J gene: TRBJ2-7; V gene: TRBV2; CDR3 protein: CASSVQGGEEAYEQYF; CDR3 DNA: TGTGCCAGCAGTGTACAAGGCGGGGAGGAAGCCTACGAGCAGTACTTC
clone size: NA; D gene: NA; J gene: TRBJ2-5; V gene: TRBV6-5; CDR3 protein: CASSYRRDGETQYF; CDR3 DNA: TGTGCCAGCAGTTACCGGCGGGATGGGGAGACCCAGTACTTC
clone size: NA; D gene: TRBD2; J gene: TRBJ2-3; V gene: TRBV19; CDR3 protein: CASKTSGSTDTQYF; CDR3 DNA: TGTGCCAGCAAGACTAGCGGATCCACAGATACGCAGTATTTT
clone size: NA; D gene: TRBD2; J gene: TRBJ2-7; V gene: TRBV28; CDR3 protein: CASRAGGGEQYF; CDR3 DNA: TGTGCCAGCAGAGCGGGAGGGGGTGAGCAGTACTTC